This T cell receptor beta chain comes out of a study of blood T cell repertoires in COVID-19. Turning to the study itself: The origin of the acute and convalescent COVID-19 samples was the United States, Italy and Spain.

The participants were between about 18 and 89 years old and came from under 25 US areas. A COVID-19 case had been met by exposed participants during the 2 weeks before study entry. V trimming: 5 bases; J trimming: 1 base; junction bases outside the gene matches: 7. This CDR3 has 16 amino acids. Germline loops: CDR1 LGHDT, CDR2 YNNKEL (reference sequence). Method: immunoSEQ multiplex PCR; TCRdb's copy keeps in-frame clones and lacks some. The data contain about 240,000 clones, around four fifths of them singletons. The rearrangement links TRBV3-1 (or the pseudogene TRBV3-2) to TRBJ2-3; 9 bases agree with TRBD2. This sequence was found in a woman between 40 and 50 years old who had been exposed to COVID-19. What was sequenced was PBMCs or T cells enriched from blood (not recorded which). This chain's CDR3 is CASSARASGGTDTQYF. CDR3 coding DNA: TGTGCCAGCAGCGCCCGGGCTAGCGGGGGCACAGATACGCAGTATTTT.